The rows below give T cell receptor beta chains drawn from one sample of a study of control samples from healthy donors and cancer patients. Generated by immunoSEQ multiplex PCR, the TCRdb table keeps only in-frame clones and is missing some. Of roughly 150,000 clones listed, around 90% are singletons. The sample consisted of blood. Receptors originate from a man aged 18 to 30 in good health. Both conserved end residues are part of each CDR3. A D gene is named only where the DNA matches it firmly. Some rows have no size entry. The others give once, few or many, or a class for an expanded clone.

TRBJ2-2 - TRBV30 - TGTGCCTGGAGTGTTCGGAGCTCCACCGGGGAGCTGTTTTTT CAWSVRSSTGELFF
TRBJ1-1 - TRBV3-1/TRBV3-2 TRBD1 TGTGCCAGCAGTGGACCGGGACAGGGCCTCAGAGCTTTCTTT CASSGPGQGLRAFF
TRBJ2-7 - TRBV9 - TGTGCCAGCAGCGTAGTTCCGGGACTCCCAACCTACGAGCAGTACTTC CASSVVPGLPTYEQYF
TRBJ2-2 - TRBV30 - TGTGCCTGGAGTTGGGGTATGAACACCGGGGAGCTGTTTTTT CAWSWGMNTGELFF
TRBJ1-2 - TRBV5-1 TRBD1 TGCGCCAGCAGCTTGGGGGACAGACATAACTATGGCTACACCTTC CASSLGDRHNYGYTF
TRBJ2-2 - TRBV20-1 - TGCAGTGCTAGTTCGTCGGTACCGGTAAGCGGGGAGCTGTTTTTT CSASSSVPVSGELFF
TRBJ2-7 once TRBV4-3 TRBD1 TGCGCCAGCAGCCGGACAGGGGGACAGGGGGCATGGGGGTACGAGCAGTACTTC CASSRTGGQGAWGYEQYF
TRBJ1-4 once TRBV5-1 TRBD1 TGCGCCAGCAGCCAGAACACAGGGGGTGGTGAAACTAATGAAAAACTGTTTTTT CASSQNTGGGETNEKLFF
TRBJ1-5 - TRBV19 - TGTGCCAGTAGTATAGCCGTTTTCCAGCCCCAGCATTTT CASSIAVFQPQHF
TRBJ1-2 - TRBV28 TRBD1 TGTGCCAGCAGTTTATTGGGACAGTTCTATGGCTACACCTTC CASSLLGQFYGYTF
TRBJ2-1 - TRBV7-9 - TGTGCCAGCAGCTTGGGACACTCCTACAATGAGCAGTTCTTC CASSLGHSYNEQFF
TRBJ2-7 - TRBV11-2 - TGTGCCAGCAGCTTAGACCTGGGGTCGTCCGAGCAGTACTTC CASSLDLGSSEQYF
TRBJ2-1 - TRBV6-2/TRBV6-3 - TGTGCCAGCAGTTATAGAGAATACAATGAGCAGTTCTTC CASSYREYNEQFF
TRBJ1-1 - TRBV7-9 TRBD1 TGTGCCAGCAGCTTACCAGGGACAGGGCTGAACACTGAAGCTTTCTTT CASSLPGTGLNTEAFF
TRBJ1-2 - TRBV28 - TGTGCCAGCGGCGGAGGAACAGGTTATGGCTACACCTTC CASGGGTGYGYTF
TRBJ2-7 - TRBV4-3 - TGCGCCAGCAGCCAAGTCACAGGGAACAAGGAGCAGTACTTC CASSQVTGNKEQYF
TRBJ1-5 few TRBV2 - TGTGCCAGCACCTCCGAGAGCAATCAGCCCCAGCATTTT CASTSESNQPQHF
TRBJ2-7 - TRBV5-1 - TGCGCCAGCAGCTTGAGCCCGGGCGGCTCCTACGAGCAGTACTTC CASSLSPGGSYEQYF
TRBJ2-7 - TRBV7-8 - TGTGCCAGCAGCTTAGGACAGTACTCCTACGAGCAGTACTTC CASSLGQYSYEQYF
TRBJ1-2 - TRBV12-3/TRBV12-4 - TGTGCCAGCAGAAACTGGGCTGGCTACACCTTC CASRNWAGYTF
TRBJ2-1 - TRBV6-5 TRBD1 TGTGCCAGCAGTTCCGACAGGGCGGTTAACAATGAGCAGTTCTTC CASSSDRAVNNEQFF
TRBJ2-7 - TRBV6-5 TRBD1 TGTGCCAGCAATACCGGGACAGGGGCGAGGCAGTACTTC CASNTGTGARQYF
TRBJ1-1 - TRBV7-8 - TGTGCCAGCAGCGAGATATCGGAGGGCTTGAACACTGAAGCTTTCTTT CASSEISEGLNTEAFF
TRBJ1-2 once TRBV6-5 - TGTGCCAGCAGGGAGGGACCGAGCTATGGCTACACCTTC CASREGPSYGYTF
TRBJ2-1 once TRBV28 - TGTGCCAGCAGTAGCAGTTACTACAATGAGCAGTTCTTC CASSSSYYNEQFF
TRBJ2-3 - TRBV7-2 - TGTGCCAGCAGCTGGGGCCGCACAGATACGCAGTATTTT CASSWGRTDTQYF
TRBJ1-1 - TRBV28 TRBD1 TGTGCCAGCAGACCTGCAGGGGGAGGCGATGAAGCTTTCTTT CASRPAGGGDEAFF
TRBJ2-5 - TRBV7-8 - TGTGCCAGCAGCCCGCGTGTGTCAGCGTATCTTCAAGAGACCCAGTACTTC CASSPRVSAYLQETQYF
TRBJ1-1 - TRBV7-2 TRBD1 TGTGCCAGCAGCCCCCGGACAGGGGTGAACACTGAAGCTTTCTTT CASSPRTGVNTEAFF